Listed here is a single T cell receptor (beta chain). Data came from immunoSEQ multiplex PCR; TCRdb stores just in-frame clones and leaves some out. The repertoire holds under 600,000 clones, around 76% seen once, with more than 10% in the top ten. The ends were cut back, 3 bases at V and 0 bases at J, with 10 bases in the middle. Germline V lookup: CDR1 SGHAT, CDR2 FQNNGV. The CDR3 extends over 15 amino acids. These data belong to a study of shared clonotypes between healthy human individuals. The chain employs TRBV11-2 and TRBJ2-3, with D unresolved. This clonotype originated in a woman in her thirties or forties in good health. Some clones in this sample may be carry-over from other donors' samples. Sequencing input: PBMCs. CDR3 DNA: TGTGCCAGCAGCTTTACCAGGTCTAGCACAGATACGCAGTATTTT. Its protein product is CASSFTRSSTDTQYF.